This record concerns one TCR beta chain sequence. What it binds is unknown. Germline CDR1 MGHRA, CDR2 YSYEKL. The V and J ends lost 0 bases and 6 bases respectively, with 14 bases between them. This CDR3 has 15 amino acids. At the survey level, the v3.0 immunoSEQ assay was run. It was roughly 40,000-50,000 T-cell genomes per sample that sequencing targeted. Profiling relied on immunoSEQ multiplex PCR, and the TCRdb table lists in-frame clones only, not all of them. Of over 30,000 clones in the sample, more than 60% are singletons; the top ten hold under 8.5%. The record originates from a study of long-term antiretroviral therapy in people with HIV. Study-wide results and limits: Post-ART samples showed increased diversity that remained below transplant donor control levels.

The sample was unsorted PBMCs, taken 3.1 years after starting antiretroviral therapy. This TCR came from a woman aged 45 to 65 with HIV. The genes are TRBV4-1 and TRBJ2-5; D is perhaps TRBD1 (5 bases). CDR3 region: CASSQDWYQGKTQYF. The CDR3 nucleotides read TGCGCCAGCAGCCAAGATTGGTACCAGGGAAAGACCCAGTACTTC.